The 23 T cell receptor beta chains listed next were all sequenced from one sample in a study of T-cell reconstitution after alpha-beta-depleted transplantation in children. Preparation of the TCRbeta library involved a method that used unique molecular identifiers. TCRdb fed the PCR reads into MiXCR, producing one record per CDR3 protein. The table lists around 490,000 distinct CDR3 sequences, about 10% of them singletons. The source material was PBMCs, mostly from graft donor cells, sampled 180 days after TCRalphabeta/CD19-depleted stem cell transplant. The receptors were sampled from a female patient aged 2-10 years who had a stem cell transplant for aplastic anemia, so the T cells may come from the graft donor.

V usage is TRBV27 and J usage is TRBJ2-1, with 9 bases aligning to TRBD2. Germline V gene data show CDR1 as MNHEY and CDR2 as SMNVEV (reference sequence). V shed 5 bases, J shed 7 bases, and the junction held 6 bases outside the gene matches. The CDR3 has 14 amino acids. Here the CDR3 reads CASSVSGSVNEQFF. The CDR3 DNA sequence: TGTGCCAGCAGTGTTAGCGGGAGTGTAAATGAGCAGTTCTTC.

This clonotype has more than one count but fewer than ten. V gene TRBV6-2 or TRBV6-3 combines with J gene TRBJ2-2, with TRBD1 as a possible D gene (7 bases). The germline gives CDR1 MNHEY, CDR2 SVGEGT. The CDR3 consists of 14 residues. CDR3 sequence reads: CAGTRGANTGELFF. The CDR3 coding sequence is TGTGCAGGGACCAGGGGGGCGAACACCGGGGAGCTGTTTTTT.

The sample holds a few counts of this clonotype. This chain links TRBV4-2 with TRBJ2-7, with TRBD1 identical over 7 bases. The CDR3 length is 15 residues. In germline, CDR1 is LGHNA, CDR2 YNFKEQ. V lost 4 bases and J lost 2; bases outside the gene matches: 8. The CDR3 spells CASSRAGTEAYEQYF. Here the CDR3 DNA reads TGTGCCAGCAGCCGCGCCGGGACAGAGGCCTACGAGCAGTACTTC.

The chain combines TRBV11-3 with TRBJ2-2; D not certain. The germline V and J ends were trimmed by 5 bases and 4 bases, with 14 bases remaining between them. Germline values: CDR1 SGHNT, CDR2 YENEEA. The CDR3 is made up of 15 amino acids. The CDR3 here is CASSTDRSFTGELFF. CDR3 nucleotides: TGTGCCAGCAGCACGGACCGTTCGTTCACCGGGGAGCTGTTTTTT.

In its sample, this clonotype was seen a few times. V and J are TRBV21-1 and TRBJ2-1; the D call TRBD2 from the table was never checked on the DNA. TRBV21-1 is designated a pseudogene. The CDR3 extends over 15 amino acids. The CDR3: CASSARLPSYNEQFF. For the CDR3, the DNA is TGTGCCAGCAGCGCCAGACTACCCTCCTACAATGAGCAGTTCTTC.

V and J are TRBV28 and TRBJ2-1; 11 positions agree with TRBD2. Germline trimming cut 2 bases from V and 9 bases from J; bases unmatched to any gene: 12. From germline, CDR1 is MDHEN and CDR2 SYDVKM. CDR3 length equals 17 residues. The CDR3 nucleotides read TGTGCCAGCAGTTTACGCCAGAGACTAGCGGGAACGGCTGAGCAGTTCTTC. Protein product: CASSLRQRLAGTAEQFF.

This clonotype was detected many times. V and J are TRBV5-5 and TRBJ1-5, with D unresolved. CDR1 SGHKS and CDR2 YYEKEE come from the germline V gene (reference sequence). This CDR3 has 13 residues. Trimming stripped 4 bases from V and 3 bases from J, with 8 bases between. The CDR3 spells CASSLAFNQPQHF. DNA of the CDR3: TGTGCCAGCAGCCTGGCTTTCAATCAGCCCCAGCATTTT. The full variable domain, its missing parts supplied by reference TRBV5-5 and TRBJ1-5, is DAGVTQSPTHLIKTRGQQVTLRCSPISGHKSVSWYQQVLGQGPQFIFQYYEKEERGRGNFPDRFSARQFPNYSSELNVNALLLGDSALYLCASSLAFNQPQHFGDGTRLSIL.

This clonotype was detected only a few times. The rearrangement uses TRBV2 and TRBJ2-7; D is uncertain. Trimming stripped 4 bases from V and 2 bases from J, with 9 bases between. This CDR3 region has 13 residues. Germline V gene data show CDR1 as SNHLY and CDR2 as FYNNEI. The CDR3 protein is CASSVPGAYEQYV. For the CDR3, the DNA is TGTGCCAGCAGTGTTCCCGGCGCCTACGAGCAGTACGTC.

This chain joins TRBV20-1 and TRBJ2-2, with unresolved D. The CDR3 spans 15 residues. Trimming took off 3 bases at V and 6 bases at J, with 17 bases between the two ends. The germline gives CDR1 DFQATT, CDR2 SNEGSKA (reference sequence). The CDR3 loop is CSASHPGAGPGELFF. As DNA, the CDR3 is TGCAGTGCTAGTCACCCGGGTGCCGGGCCCGGGGAGCTGTTTTTT.

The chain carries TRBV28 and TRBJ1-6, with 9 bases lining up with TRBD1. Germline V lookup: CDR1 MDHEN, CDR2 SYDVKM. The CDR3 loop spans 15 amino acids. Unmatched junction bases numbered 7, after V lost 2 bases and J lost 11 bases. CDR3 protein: CASSLPGQGRTPLHF. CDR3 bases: TGTGCCAGCAGTTTACCGGGACAGGGTAGGACACCCCTCCACTTT.

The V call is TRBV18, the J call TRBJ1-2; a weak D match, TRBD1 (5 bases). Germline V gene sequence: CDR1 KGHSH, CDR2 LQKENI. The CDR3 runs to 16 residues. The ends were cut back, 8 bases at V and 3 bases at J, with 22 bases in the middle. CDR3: CASHPHGAQLDYGYTF. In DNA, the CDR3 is TGTGCCAGCCATCCCCACGGGGCCCAGCTTGACTATGGCTACACCTTC.

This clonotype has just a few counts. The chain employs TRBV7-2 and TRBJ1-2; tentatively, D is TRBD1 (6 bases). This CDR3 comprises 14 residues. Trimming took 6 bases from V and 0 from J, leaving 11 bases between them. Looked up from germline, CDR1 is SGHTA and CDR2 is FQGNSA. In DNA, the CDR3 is TGTGCCAGCAGTCGGGACATAGCTAACTATGGCTACACCTTC. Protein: CASSRDIANYGYTF.

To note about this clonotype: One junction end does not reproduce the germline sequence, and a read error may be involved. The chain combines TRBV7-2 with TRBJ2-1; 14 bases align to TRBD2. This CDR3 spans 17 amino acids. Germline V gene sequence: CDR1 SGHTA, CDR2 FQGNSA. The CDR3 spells CASSRGTSGRSSNGQFF. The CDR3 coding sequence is TGTGCCAGCAGCCGGGGGACTAGCGGGAGATCTTCCAATGGGCAGTTCTTC.

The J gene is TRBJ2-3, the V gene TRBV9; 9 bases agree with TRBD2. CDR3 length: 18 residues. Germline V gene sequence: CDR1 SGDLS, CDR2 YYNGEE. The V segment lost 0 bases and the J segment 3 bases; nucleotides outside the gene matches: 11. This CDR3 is CASSVDRGLLAGTDTQYF. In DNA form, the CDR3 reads TGTGCCAGCAGCGTAGATCGCGGGCTGCTAGCGGGGACAGATACGCAGTATTTT.

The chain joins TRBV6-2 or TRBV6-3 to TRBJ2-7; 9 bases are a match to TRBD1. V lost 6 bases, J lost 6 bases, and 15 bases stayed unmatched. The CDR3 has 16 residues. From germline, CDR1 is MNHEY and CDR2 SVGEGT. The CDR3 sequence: CASRRIGTGTGTEQYV. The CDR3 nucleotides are TGTGCCAGCAGACGGATCGGGACAGGGACGGGGACCGAGCAGTACGTC.

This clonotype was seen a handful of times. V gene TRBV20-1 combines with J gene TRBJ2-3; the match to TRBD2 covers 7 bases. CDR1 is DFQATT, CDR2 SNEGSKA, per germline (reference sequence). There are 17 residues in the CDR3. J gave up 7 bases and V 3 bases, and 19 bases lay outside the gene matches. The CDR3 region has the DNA TGCAGTGCTAGGGTTATGAGGCGGGGGACCTTCGGGAATACGCAGTATTTT. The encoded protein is CSARVMRRGTFGNTQYF.

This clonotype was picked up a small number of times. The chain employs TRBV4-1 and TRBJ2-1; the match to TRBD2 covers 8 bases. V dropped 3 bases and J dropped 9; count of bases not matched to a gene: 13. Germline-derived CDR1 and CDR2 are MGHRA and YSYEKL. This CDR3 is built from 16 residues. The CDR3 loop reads CASSQKQSGGQVEQFF. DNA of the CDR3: TGCGCCAGCAGCCAGAAGCAGTCGGGGGGGCAGGTTGAGCAGTTCTTC.

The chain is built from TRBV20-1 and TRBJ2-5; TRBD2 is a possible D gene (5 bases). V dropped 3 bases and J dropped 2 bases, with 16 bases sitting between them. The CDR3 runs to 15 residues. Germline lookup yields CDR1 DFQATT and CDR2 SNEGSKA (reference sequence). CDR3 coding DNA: TGCAGTGCTAGCCCGCAGCGGTTAACACAAGAGACCCAGTACTTC. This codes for CSASPQRLTQETQYF.

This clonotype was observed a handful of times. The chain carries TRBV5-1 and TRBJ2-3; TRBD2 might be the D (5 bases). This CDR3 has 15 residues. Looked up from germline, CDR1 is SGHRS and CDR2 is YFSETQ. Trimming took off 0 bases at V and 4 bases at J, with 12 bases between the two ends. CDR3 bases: TGCGCCAGCAGCTTGGGGGCTAGCCGCCCAGATACGCAGTATTTT. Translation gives CASSLGASRPDTQYF. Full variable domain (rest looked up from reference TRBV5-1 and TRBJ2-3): KAGVTQTPRYLIKTRGQQVTLSCSPISGHRSVSWYQQTPGQGLQFLFEYFSETQRNKGNFPGRFSGRQFSNSRSEMNVSTLELGDSALYLCASSLGASRPDTQYFGPGTRLTVL.

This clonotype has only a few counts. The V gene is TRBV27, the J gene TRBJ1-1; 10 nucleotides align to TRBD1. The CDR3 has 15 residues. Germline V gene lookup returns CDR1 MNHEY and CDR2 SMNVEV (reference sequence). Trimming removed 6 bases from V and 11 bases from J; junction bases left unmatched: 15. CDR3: CASRPGWDRGPGAFF. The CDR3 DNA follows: TGTGCCAGCAGACCTGGATGGGACAGGGGCCCTGGGGCTTTCTTT.

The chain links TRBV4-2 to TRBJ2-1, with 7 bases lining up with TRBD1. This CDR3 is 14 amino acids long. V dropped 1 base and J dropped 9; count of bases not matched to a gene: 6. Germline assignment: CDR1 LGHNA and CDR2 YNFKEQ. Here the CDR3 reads CASSQAGYRGEQFF. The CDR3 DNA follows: TGTGCCAGCAGCCAAGCAGGCTACAGGGGTGAGCAGTTCTTC.

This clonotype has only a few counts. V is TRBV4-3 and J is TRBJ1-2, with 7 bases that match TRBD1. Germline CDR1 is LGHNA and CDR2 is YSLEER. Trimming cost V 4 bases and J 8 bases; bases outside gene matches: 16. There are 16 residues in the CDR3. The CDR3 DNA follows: TGCGCCAGCAGCCCGGTAGGACAGGCCCGAATCTGGGGCTACACCTTC. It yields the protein CASSPVGQARIWGYTF.

This chain's CDR3 is CASSPPGSGANVLTF. The DNA of the CDR3 is TGCGCCAGCAGCCCCCCAGGTTCCGGGGCCAACGTCCTGACTTTC. The rearrangement uses TRBV5-1 and TRBJ2-6, with unresolved D. The CDR3 is 15 amino acids. The germline V gene encodes CDR1 SGHRS and CDR2 YFSETQ. V dropped 4 bases and J dropped 4 bases, with 12 bases sitting between them.